These 18 T cell receptor beta chains originate from one sample sequenced in a study of T cells in Graves' hyperthyroidism and ophthalmopathy. Template material for amplifying TCR beta CDR3 regions consisted of RNA transcripts. The HTBI primer set was used in a first-round RT-PCR of the TCR CDR3. Via MiXCR, TCRdb re-called the multiplex PCR reads, giving one row per CDR3 protein. The profile covers around 420,000 distinct CDR3 sequences, with about an eighth appearing a single time and 5% to 6% taken by the ten largest. What was sequenced was blood. These receptors were collected from a woman in her late teens or twenties with Graves' hyperthyroidism.

This chain connects TRBV20-1 to TRBJ2-1, with D tentatively TRBD1 or TRBD2 (5 bases each). This CDR3 is 14 amino acids long. Germline V CDR1 and CDR2: DFQATT, SNEGSKA (reference sequence). Trimming left V 0 bases short and J 4 bases short, with 10 bases between. The chain's CDR3 is CSARDGTTYNEQFF. The CDR3 DNA reads as TGCAGTGCTAGAGACGGGACCACTTACAATGAGCAGTTCTTC.

This clonotype was counted a single time. The chain has TRBV19 and TRBJ2-4; TRBD2 matches at 13 bases. V was pared by 9 bases and J by 2 bases, with 10 bases of the junction left unmatched. CDR1 and CDR2 from the germline V gene are LNHDA and SQIVND (reference sequence). CDR3 length: 17 residues. The CDR3 loop reads CASFTSGRAATKNIQYF. In DNA form, the CDR3 reads TGTGCCAGCTTTACTAGCGGGAGGGCCGCAACCAAAAACATTCAGTACTTC.

This rearrangement joins TRBV7-6 to TRBJ2-1; TRBD2 matches 14 bases. The CDR3 totals 16 residues. CDR1 is SGHVS and CDR2 is FNYEAQ in the germline V gene. J gave up 9 bases and V 5 bases, and 9 bases lay outside the gene matches. The CDR3 nucleotides read TGTGCCAGCAGCCCGACTAGCGGGAGGGGGGGGGGTGAGCAGTTCTTC. It is translated as CASSPTSGRGGGEQFF.

This clonotype was counted ten times or more. The chain joins TRBV20-1 to TRBJ2-1; D perhaps matches TRBD1 (5 bases). CDR1 DFQATT and CDR2 SNEGSKA come from the germline V gene (reference sequence). This CDR3 has 11 residues. CDR3 nucleotide sequence: TGCAGCAGGGTCGTCTTCCATGAGCAGTTCTTC. This codes for CSRVVFHEQFF.

This clonotype was seen at least ten times. This rearrangement joins TRBV10-2 to TRBJ2-7; D unresolved. The CDR3 loop spans 13 amino acids. CDR1 is WSHSY and CDR2 is SAAADI in the germline V gene. The V end was cut by 3 bases, the J end by 3 bases, with 9 bases between. The CDR3 DNA reads TGCGCCAGCAGTGACAGGCAAGTCTACGAGCAGTACTTC. It is translated as CASSDRQVYEQYF.

This clonotype came up many times. The chain couples TRBV7-3 to TRBJ2-7; 14 nucleotides line up with TRBD2. The CDR3 spans 15 residues. V gave up 5 bases and J gave up 6 bases; unmatched junction bases: 6. Germline-derived CDR1 and CDR2 are SGHTA and FQGTGA. The CDR3 bases are TGTGCCAGCAGCCAGACTAGCGGGAGGGCCAGCGAGCAGTACTTC. This gives the protein CASSQTSGRASEQYF.

The chain employs TRBV20-1 and TRBJ1-1, with 10 positions matching TRBD1. J lost 10 bases, V lost 5 bases, and 7 bases had no gene match. Germline loops: CDR1 DFQATT, CDR2 SNEGSKA (reference sequence). The CDR3 has 12 amino acids. In DNA, the CDR3 is TGCAGTGCTTCCGGGACAGGGGTAACAGCTTTCTTT. This codes for CSASGTGVTAFF.

The chain joins TRBV28 to TRBJ1-4; no clear D. CDR1 and CDR2 from the germline V gene are MDHEN and SYDVKM. V was clipped by 3 bases and J by 3 bases, with 8 bases between them. The CDR3 has 14 amino acids. This CDR3 is CASSFEAANEKLFF. The CDR3 bases are TGTGCCAGCAGTTTTGAGGCGGCTAATGAAAAACTGTTTTTT.

This clonotype was counted a few times. The V gene is TRBV19, the J gene TRBJ2-7; TRBD1 matches 8 bases. This CDR3 has 13 amino acids. Unmatched junction bases numbered 8, after V lost 7 bases and J lost 6 bases. Germline-derived CDR1 and CDR2 are LNHDA and SQIVND (reference sequence). The CDR3 DNA reads TGTGCCAGTATTGGACAGGGTCGATCCGAGCAGTACTTC. It codes for CASIGQGRSEQYF.

This clonotype has at least ten counts. The chain recombines TRBV6-1 with TRBJ2-7, with D uncertain. The germline gives CDR1 MNHNS, CDR2 SASEGT. The CDR3 spans 14 residues. The V end lost 6 bases, the J end lost 2 bases, and 14 bases lay between the germline ends. This CDR3 reads CASSSSLAAYEQYF. The CDR3 nucleotides are TGTGCCAGCAGCTCTTCCCTCGCGGCCTACGAGCAGTACTTC.

This clonotype came up many times. The V call is TRBV12-3 or TRBV12-4, the J call TRBJ1-4; TRBD1 might be the D (5 bases). The CDR3 spans 14 residues. Trimming stripped 3 bases from V and 3 bases from J, with 8 bases between. Here the CDR3 DNA reads TGTGCCAGCAGTTTCGGGGCGGCTAATGAAAAACTGTTTTTT. Amino acid sequence: CASSFGAANEKLFF.

This clonotype occurred many times. The V gene is TRBV7-8, the J gene TRBJ1-1; 8 bases line up with TRBD1. This CDR3 region has 15 residues. CDR1 SGHVS and CDR2 FQNEAQ come from the germline V gene. Trimming cost V 5 bases and J 4 bases; bases outside gene matches: 9. In nucleotides, the CDR3 is TGTGCCAGCAGCCCCAGGGGGCGCGGTAGCACTGAAGCTTTCTTT. Translated: CASSPRGRGSTEAFF. Full variable domain (outside the CDR3, taken from reference TRBV7-8 and TRBJ1-1): GAGVSQSPRYKVAKRGQDVALRCDPISGHVSLFWYQQALGQGPEFLTYFQNEAQLDKSGLPSDRFFAERPEGSVSTLKIQRTQQEDSAVYLCASSPRGRGSTEAFFGQGTRLTVV.

This clonotype was counted ten times or more. The CDR3 DNA sequence: TGTGCCAGCAGTGGGAGCTCTGGGGCCAACGTCCTGACTTTC. Its translation is CASSGSSGANVLTF. The chain carries TRBV6-1 and TRBJ2-6; D uncertain. This CDR3 region has 14 residues. V lost 4 bases and J lost 0, with 4 bases in between. CDR1 and CDR2 from the germline V gene are MNHNS and SASEGT.

The table lists this clonotype with many counts. The J gene is TRBJ1-1, the V gene TRBV20-1; 9 bases fit TRBD1. This CDR3 has 15 residues. Germline V gene data show CDR1 as DFQATT and CDR2 as SNEGSKA (reference sequence). The junction had 9 bases not matched to a gene; V was cut back by 6 bases and J by 1 base. CDR3 nucleotides: TGCAGTGCCCACCCTTCGGACAGGGGGAACACTGAAGCTTTCTTT. Encoded protein: CSAHPSDRGNTEAFF.

This clonotype showed up many times. The rearrangement links TRBV6-1 to TRBJ2-7, with 8 bases aligning to TRBD2. Germline CDR1 MNHNS, CDR2 SASEGT. The CDR3 has 14 residues. V dropped 8 bases and J dropped 6; count of bases not matched to a gene: 12. The CDR3 nucleotides are TGTGCCAGCGCTCCGGGACTAGGTATAACCGAGCAGTACTTC. This sequence encodes CASAPGLGITEQYF.

This clonotype was counted many times. This sequence joins TRBV13 and TRBJ2-3; D may be TRBD1 (6 bases). CDR3 length: 16 residues. Between the trimmed V and J ends, which lost 7 bases and 2 bases, there was a span of 19 bases. The germline V gene encodes CDR1 PRHDT and CDR2 FYEKMQ (reference sequence). The CDR3 coding sequence is TGTGCCAGCACCCAGAATCGTGGACAGATCACAGATACGCAGTATTTT. Its translation is CASTQNRGQITDTQYF.

A few counts support this clonotype. A much larger clone differs from this one at a single base, so this may be a read error. The J gene is TRBJ2-1, the V gene TRBV30; TRBD2 matches 12 bases. The CDR3 runs to 14 residues. The V gene end was trimmed by 4 bases and the J gene end by 7 bases; junction bases not matched to a gene: 5. Germline CDR1 reads GTSNPN; CDR2 reads SVGIG (reference sequence). CDR3 protein: CAWIAGTSGNEQFF. The CDR3 DNA is TGTGCCTGGATTGCTGGGACTAGCGGGAATGAGCAGTTCTTC. The whole variable domain, remainder taken from reference TRBV30 and TRBJ2-1, is SQTIHQWPATLVQPVGSPLSLECTVEGTSNPNLYWYRQAAGRGLQLLFYSVGIGQISSEVPQNLSASRPQDRQFILSSKKLLLSDSGFYLCAWIAGTSGNEQFFGPGTRLTVL.

This clonotype was detected a few times. The chain employs TRBV7-3 and TRBJ2-7; 7 bases align to TRBD2. V lost 2 bases and J lost 0; bases outside the gene matches: 4. Per germline, CDR1 SGHTA and CDR2 FQGTGA. The CDR3 is 15 residues long. CDR3 residues: CASSLLGRRSYEQYF. The CDR3 DNA is TGTGCCAGCAGCTTACTCGGGAGGCGCTCCTACGAGCAGTACTTC. Complete variable domain (other parts from reference TRBV7-3 and TRBJ2-7): GAGVSQTPSNKVTEKGKYVELRCDPISGHTALYWYRQSLGQGPEFLIYFQGTGAADDSGLPNDRFFAVRPEGSVSTLKIQRTERGDSAVYLCASSLLGRRSYEQYFGPGTRLTVT.